A single sample is the source of the 32 T cell receptor beta chains below, sequenced in a study of CD8+CD57+ T cells in acquired aplastic anemia (dated by TCRdb to 2016 to 2019). These reads were obtained on an Illumina HiSeq 2000. Genomic DNA served as template for TCR beta VDJ combination and CDR3 sequence profiling. Through fastp at Q25 and MiXCR, TCRdb rebuilt clones from the public reads, retaining in-frame beta chains. Rows are unified per CDR3 protein, each entry keeping the most common DNA and genes. The sample data list some 180,000 distinct CDR3 sequences, and just over 45% of these were observed just once. The ten largest clones add up to about 2.9% of the sample. Sequences were obtained from sorted CD4+, CD8+, or CD8+CD57+ T cells (not recorded which) from PBMCs. The receptors were sampled from a human donor in good health.

This clonotype was seen ten or more times. The CDR3: CSAEETSGIDEQYF. The CDR3 DNA reads as TGCAGTGCGGAAGAGACTAGCGGGATCGACGAGCAGTACTTC. The J gene is TRBJ2-7, the V gene TRBV20-1, with 11 bases aligning to TRBD2. V shed 6 bases, J shed 5 bases, and the junction held 9 bases outside the gene matches. From germline, CDR1 is DFQATT and CDR2 SNEGSKA (reference sequence). This CDR3 is 14 amino acids long.

In its sample, this clonotype was seen many times. The chain combines TRBV10-1 with TRBJ1-4, with TRBD1 matching over 9 bases. Germline V gene data show CDR1 as WNHNN and CDR2 as SYGVQD (reference sequence). The V and J ends lost 7 bases and 5 bases, in that order; junction bases with no gene match: 8. The CDR3 length is 15 residues. CDR3 bases: TGCGCCAGCACCCCTCCGGGACAGGGAAATGAAAAACTGTTTTTT. Translation gives CASTPPGQGNEKLFF.

The chain carries TRBV24-1 and TRBJ2-1; unclear D gene. Germline V gene lookup returns CDR1 KGHDR and CDR2 SFDVKD. The V gene lost 3 bases and the J gene lost 4 bases, with 3 bases spanning the gap. The CDR3 is 12 amino acids. This chain's CDR3 is CATSDNYNEQFF. CDR3 bases: TGTGCCACCAGTGATAATTACAATGAGCAGTTCTTC.

This chain connects TRBV20-1 to TRBJ1-3; D might be TRBD1 (5 bases). This CDR3 is 15 amino acids long. The germline V and J ends were trimmed by 2 bases and 0 bases, with 11 bases remaining between them. Per germline, CDR1 DFQATT and CDR2 SNEGSKA (reference sequence). CDR3 sequence (DNA): TGCAGTGCTAGACCGGGACCGAGCTCTGGAAACACCATATATTTT. Translated, it gives CSARPGPSSGNTIYF.

The chain recombines TRBV2 with TRBJ1-6; D possibly corresponds to TRBD1 (5 bases). The CDR3 extends over 13 amino acids. Germline-derived CDR1 and CDR2 are SNHLY and FYNNEI. Trimming pared 7 bases from V and 11 bases from J, leaving 15 bases between. CDR3: CASTSGGNPPLHF. The CDR3 DNA is TGTGCCAGCACTTCCGGGGGGAATCCACCCCTCCACTTT.

This clonotype was seen ten or more times. The chain links TRBV20-1 to TRBJ1-1, with 7 bases lining up with TRBD1. Germline V CDR1 and CDR2: DFQATT, SNEGSKA (reference sequence). J gave up 4 bases and V 0 bases, and 8 bases lay outside the gene matches. The CDR3 has 15 amino acids. CDR3 sequence reads: CSARDPRGEGTEAFF. The DNA of the CDR3 is TGCAGTGCTAGAGATCCCAGGGGGGAGGGCACTGAAGCTTTCTTT.

This chain links TRBV10-3 with TRBJ2-5; 10 bases agree with TRBD2. The J call may be wrong; the DNA end is better matched by TRBJ2-7. CDR3 length equals 14 residues. The germline gives CDR1 ENHRY, CDR2 SYGVKD. The CDR3 here is CAISELTSGLEQYF. The CDR3 DNA reads as TGTGCCATCAGTGAATTGACTAGCGGGCTCGAGCAGTACTTC.

The chain combines TRBV19 with TRBJ1-1; 8 positions match TRBD1. CDR1 is LNHDA and CDR2 is SQIVND in the germline V gene (reference sequence). The CDR3 totals 15 residues. V gave up 5 bases and J gave up 3 bases; unmatched junction bases: 8. The chain's CDR3 is CASSRTGSRDTEAFF. As DNA, the CDR3 is TGTGCCAGTAGTCGGACAGGGAGTCGGGACACTGAAGCTTTCTTT.

The chain couples TRBV2 to TRBJ1-3; 8 positions match TRBD1. CDR3 length equals 15 residues. Trimming took 7 bases from V and 9 from J; bases not matched to a gene: 14. The germline V gene has CDR1 SNHLY and CDR2 FYNNEI. Written as DNA, the CDR3 is TGTGCCAGCAAGAGGAGCCAGGGGGCGGACAGCACCATATATTTT. As protein: CASKRSQGADSTIYF.

The V and J genes are TRBV24-1 and TRBJ2-5; 11 bases are shared with TRBD1. J gave up 4 bases and V 9 bases, and 0 bases lay outside the gene matches. Germline lookup yields CDR1 KGHDR and CDR2 SFDVKD. This CDR3 is built from 12 residues. The chain's CDR3 is CATGTGGETQYF. The DNA for the CDR3 is TGTGCCACCGGGACAGGGGGAGAGACCCAGTACTTC.

The chain uses TRBV20-1 and TRBJ1-4; D unresolved. V lost 2 bases and J 3 bases, leaving 10 bases between the germline ends. Germline CDR1 and CDR2: DFQATT and SNEGSKA (reference sequence). The CDR3 loop spans 14 amino acids. CDR3 in amino acids: CSARRAVANEKLFF. The CDR3, as DNA: TGCAGTGCTAGAAGGGCAGTGGCTAATGAAAAACTGTTTTTT.

The chain links TRBV10-3 to TRBJ2-5; weak D call: TRBD1 (5 bases). Germline V CDR1 and CDR2: ENHRY, SYGVKD. The CDR3 has 13 residues. Trimming removed 6 bases from V and 2 bases from J, with 10 bases in between. CDR3 sequence reads: CAIRTVGQETQYF. In DNA form, the CDR3 reads TGTGCCATCAGGACAGTGGGGCAAGAGACCCAGTACTTC.

Only a few counts were recorded for this clonotype. The CDR3 reads CALIGVQETQYF. The CDR3 region has the DNA TGCGCGTTAATCGGCGTGCAAGAGACCCAGTACTTC. The chain combines TRBV29-1 with TRBJ2-5, with D unclear. The CDR3 is 12 amino acids. Germline V gives CDR1 SQVTM, CDR2 ANQGSEA.

In the case of this clonotype: This may stem from a read error, because a much larger clone lies one nucleotide away. The CDR3 end shows no conserved phenylalanine or tryptophan, and so a read error is likely. The V call is TRBV7-3, the J call TRBJ1-1, with no clear D. Trimming pared 6 bases from V and 1 base from J, leaving 9 bases between. From germline, CDR1 is SGHTA and CDR2 FQGTGA. The CDR3 covers 13 residues. CDR3 loop: CASSRLENTEAFL. Here the CDR3 DNA reads TGTGCCAGCAGTCGCCTGGAGAACACTGAAGCTTTCCTT.

The chain couples TRBV12-3 or TRBV12-4 to TRBJ1-1; the D is unclear. Deletions cut 5 bases from V and 5 bases from J, with 15 bases between. The CDR3 totals 14 residues. CDR3 sequence: CASSLRNKGTEAFF. CDR3 bases: TGTGCCAGCAGTCTACGAAACAAAGGGACTGAAGCTTTCTTT.

This clonotype came up many times. The gene calls are TRBV30 and TRBJ2-7; either TRBD1 or TRBD2 may fit D (5 bases each). Per germline, CDR1 GTSNPN and CDR2 SVGIG (reference sequence). CDR3 size: 12 residues. Deletions cut 3 bases from V and 4 bases from J, with 10 bases between. CDR3 protein: CAWSVRGYEQYF. In DNA, the CDR3 is TGTGCCTGGAGCGTGAGGGGTTACGAGCAGTACTTC.

This clonotype has ten or more counts. The chain employs TRBV9 and TRBJ1-6; no definite D call. Trimming removed 1 base from V and 6 bases from J, with 8 bases in between. The CDR3 totals 14 residues. Germline loops: CDR1 SGDLS, CDR2 YYNGEE. The CDR3 sequence: CASSVRVSNSPLHF. DNA of the CDR3: TGTGCCAGCAGCGTACGGGTTTCTAATTCACCCCTCCACTTT.

The table lists this clonotype with many counts. The chain combines TRBV12-3 or TRBV12-4 with TRBJ2-1; 7 bases are a match to TRBD1. The CDR3 consists of 12 residues. V gave up 6 bases and J gave up 10 bases; unmatched junction bases: 6. The CDR3 is CASSPRDREQFF. Here the CDR3 DNA reads TGTGCCAGCAGCCCCCGGGACAGAGAGCAGTTCTTC.

This clonotype was counted ten times or more. The gene calls are TRBV5-1 and TRBJ2-1; no definite D call. This CDR3 contains 13 residues. Germline CDR1 and CDR2: SGHRS and YFSETQ. The V gene lost 0 bases and the J gene lost 6 bases, with 7 bases spanning the gap. In DNA form, the CDR3 reads TGCGCCAGCAGCTTGGGTGGGATCAATGAGCAGTTCTTC. It is translated as CASSLGGINEQFF.

The J gene is TRBJ1-5, the V gene TRBV20-1, with 8 bases lining up with TRBD1. The germline V gene has CDR1 DFQATT and CDR2 SNEGSKA (reference sequence). V shed 6 bases, J shed 6 bases, and the junction held 13 bases outside the gene matches. CDR3 length: 15 amino acids. CDR3 region: CSAVRTGLRSQPQHF. The CDR3 coding sequence is TGCAGTGCCGTTCGGACAGGGTTGCGTAGTCAGCCCCAGCATTTT.

For this clonotype: The junction shows a germline mismatch at one end, possibly a read error. This chain uses TRBV25-1 with TRBJ1-4; tentatively, D is TRBD1 (6 bases). The CDR3 is made up of 14 amino acids. Germline assignment: CDR1 MGHDK and CDR2 SYGVNS. The CDR3 coding sequence is TGTGCCAGCAGGGAACAGGGACCTAATGAAAAACTATTTTTT. This gives the protein CASREQGPNEKLFF.

In regard to this clonotype: The junction shows a germline mismatch at one end, possibly a read error. V and J are TRBV5-5 and TRBJ2-2; 8 positions match TRBD1. Germline V CDR1 and CDR2: SGHKS, YYEKEE (reference sequence). The CDR3 loop spans 16 amino acids. This chain's CDR3 is CASSLSVQGASGELVF. The CDR3 DNA follows: TGTGCCAGCAGCTTGAGTGTCCAGGGGGCCTCGGGGGAGCTGGTTTTT.

This clonotype came up many times. The chain uses TRBV20-1 and TRBJ1-5, with 7 positions matching TRBD1. Germline V lookup: CDR1 DFQATT, CDR2 SNEGSKA (reference sequence). The CDR3 runs 14 residues. V lost 6 bases and J lost 6; bases outside the gene matches: 11. CDR3 DNA sequence: TGCAGTGCCGCAGGGTCCAGGGGGAGTCAGCCCCAGCATTTT. The encoded protein is CSAAGSRGSQPQHF.

A few counts support this clonotype. The chain has TRBV28 and TRBJ2-1, with 8 bases lining up with TRBD2. The V and J ends lost 3 bases and 2 bases, in that order; junction bases with no gene match: 6. CDR1 is MDHEN and CDR2 is SYDVKM in the germline V gene. This CDR3 contains 16 residues. As DNA, the CDR3 is TGTGCCAGCAGTTTTTCGGGCGGGAGGACCTACAATGAGCAGTTCTTC. Its translation is CASSFSGGRTYNEQFF.

The rearrangement links TRBV29-1 to TRBJ2-1; weak D call: TRBD2 (6 bases). The V gene lost 1 base and the J gene lost 15 bases, with 13 bases spanning the gap. Germline CDR1 and CDR2: SQVTM and ANQGSEA. The CDR3 totals 11 residues. The DNA of the CDR3 is TGCAGCGTTGAAGTGACTAGTGTTCTGTTCTTC. Its translation is CSVEVTSVLFF.

The chain is built from TRBV7-2 and TRBJ2-1; the match to TRBD1 covers 7 bases. V trimming: 5 bases; J trimming: 9 bases; junction bases outside the gene matches: 7. Germline-derived CDR1 and CDR2 are SGHTA and FQGNSA. The CDR3 is 13 residues long. CDR3 nucleotides: TGTGCCAGCAGCCAGCGCAGGGACAGTGAGCAGTTCTTC. Translating it yields CASSQRRDSEQFF.

The chain recombines TRBV19 with TRBJ2-1, with D tentatively TRBD2 (7 bases). The CDR3 consists of 11 residues. Germline CDR1 and CDR2: LNHDA and SQIVND (reference sequence). The germline V and J ends were trimmed by 7 bases and 9 bases, with 10 bases remaining between them. This CDR3 reads CASNGGREQFF. The CDR3 region has the DNA TGTGCCAGTAACGGGGGGCGTGAGCAGTTCTTC.

The chain uses TRBV5-1 and TRBJ2-3; TRBD2 agrees at 13 bases. Germline V gene data show CDR1 as SGHRS and CDR2 as YFSETQ. CDR3 size: 16 residues. With 1 base clipped from V and 4 bases from J, the junction kept 3 bases outside the gene matches. In DNA, the CDR3 is TGCGCCAGCAGCTTGCGTACTAGCGGGGGGGCAGATACGCAGTATTTT. It is translated as CASSLRTSGGADTQYF.

Of note for this clonotype: One end of the junction is discordant with germline, which a read error may explain. The genes are TRBV11-1 and TRBJ2-7, with D perhaps TRBD1 (6 bases). This CDR3 has 14 residues. Germline assignment: CDR1 SGHAT and CDR2 FQDESV (reference sequence). CDR3 residues: CASSQDWGPYEQYF. The CDR3 DNA reads as TGCGCCAGCAGCCAAGACTGGGGGCCCTACGAGCAGTACTTC.

This clonotype showed up many times. The V call is TRBV20-1, the J call TRBJ1-3; maybe TRBD1 (5 bases). Germline loops: CDR1 DFQATT, CDR2 SNEGSKA (reference sequence). Trimming stripped 5 bases from V and 4 bases from J, with 18 bases between. The CDR3 sequence is 15 residues long. CDR3 sequence reads: CSAAQQASGGNTIYF. The CDR3 DNA reads as TGCAGTGCTGCACAACAGGCTTCTGGGGGAAACACCATATATTTT.

This clonotype showed up many times. The J gene is TRBJ2-6, the V gene TRBV5-6; the match to TRBD1 covers 9 bases. Germline V gene lookup returns CDR1 SGHDT and CDR2 YYEEEE. Germline trimming cut 4 bases from V and 3 bases from J; bases unmatched to any gene: 8. This CDR3 is 17 amino acids long. CDR3 in DNA: TGTGCCAGCAGCCTGGACAGGGGAGTTCTTGGGGCCAACGTCCTGACTTTC. Its translation: CASSLDRGVLGANVLTF.

This clonotype was recorded many times. The chain is built from TRBV2 and TRBJ2-6, with 8 nucleotides matching TRBD2. V shed 0 bases, J shed 2 bases, and the junction held 0 bases outside the gene matches. CDR3 length equals 16 residues. CDR1 and CDR2 (germline): SNHLY, FYNNEI. For the CDR3, the DNA is TGTGCCAGCAGTGAAGCGCGGGGGGCTGGGGCCAACGTCCTGACTTTC. Translated: CASSEARGAGANVLTF.